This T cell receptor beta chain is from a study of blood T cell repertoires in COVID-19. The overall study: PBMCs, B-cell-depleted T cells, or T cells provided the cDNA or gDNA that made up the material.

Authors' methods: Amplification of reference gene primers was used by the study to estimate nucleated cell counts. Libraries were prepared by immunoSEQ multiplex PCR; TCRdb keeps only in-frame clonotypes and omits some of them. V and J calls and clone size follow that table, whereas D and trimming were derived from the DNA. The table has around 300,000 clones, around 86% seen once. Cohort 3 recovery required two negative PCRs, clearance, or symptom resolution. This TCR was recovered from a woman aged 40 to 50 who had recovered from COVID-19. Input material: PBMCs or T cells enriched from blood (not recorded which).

The CDR3 nucleotides are TGTGCCTGGAGTAGTGGGACAGGGAACATTCAGTACTTC. Its protein product is CAWSSGTGNIQYF. V gene TRBV30 combines with J gene TRBJ2-4; 9 bases map to TRBD1. The CDR3 is 13 amino acids. From germline, CDR1 is GTSNPN and CDR2 SVGIG (reference sequence). V gave up 2 bases and J gave up 7 bases; unmatched junction bases: 3. The full variable domain, in which reference TRBV30 and TRBJ2-4 provide the parts outside the CDR3, is SQTIHQWPATLVQPVGSPLSLECTVEGTSNPNLYWYRQAAGRGLQLLFYSVGIGQISSEVPQNLSASRPQDRQFILSSKKLLLSDSGFYLCAWSSGTGNIQYFGAGTRLSVL.